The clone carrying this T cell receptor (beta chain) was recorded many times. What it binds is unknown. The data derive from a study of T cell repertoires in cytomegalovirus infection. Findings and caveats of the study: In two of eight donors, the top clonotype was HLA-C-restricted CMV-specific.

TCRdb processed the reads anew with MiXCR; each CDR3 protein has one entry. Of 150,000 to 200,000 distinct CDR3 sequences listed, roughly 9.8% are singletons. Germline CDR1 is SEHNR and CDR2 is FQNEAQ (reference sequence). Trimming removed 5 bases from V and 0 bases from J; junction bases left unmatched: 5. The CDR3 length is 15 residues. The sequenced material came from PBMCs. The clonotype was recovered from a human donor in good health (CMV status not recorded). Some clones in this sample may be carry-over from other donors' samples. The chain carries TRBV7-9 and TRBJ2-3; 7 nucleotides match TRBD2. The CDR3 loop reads CASSLGLLSTDTQYF. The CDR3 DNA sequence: TGTGCCAGCAGCCTGGGACTACTTAGCACAGATACGCAGTATTTT.